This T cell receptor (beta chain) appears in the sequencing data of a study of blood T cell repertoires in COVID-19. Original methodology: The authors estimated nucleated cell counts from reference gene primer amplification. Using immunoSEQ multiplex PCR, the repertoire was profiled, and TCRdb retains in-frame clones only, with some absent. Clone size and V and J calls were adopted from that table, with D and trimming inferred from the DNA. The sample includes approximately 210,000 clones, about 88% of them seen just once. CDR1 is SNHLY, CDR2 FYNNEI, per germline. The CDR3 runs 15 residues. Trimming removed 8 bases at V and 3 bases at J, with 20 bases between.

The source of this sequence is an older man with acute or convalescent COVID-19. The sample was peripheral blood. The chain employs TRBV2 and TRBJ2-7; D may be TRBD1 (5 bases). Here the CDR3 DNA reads TGTGCCAGCGGGCCCCTACAGGAAATGGGCTACGAGCAGTACTTC. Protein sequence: CASGPLQEMGYEQYF.